The 14 T cell receptor beta chains listed next were all sequenced from one sample in a study of beta chain features in type 1 diabetes. TCRB transcripts that were expressed got sequenced, as all of the isolated RNA had been reverse transcribed. TCRdb's table, derived via immunoSEQ multiplex PCR, lists solely in-frame clones and lacks some. Here the sample spans around 300,000 clones, under 8.5% being singletons. Sequenced input: central memory CD4+ T cells from blood. Receptors were obtained from a woman aged 18-29 years in good health.

The sample holds a few counts of this clone. This chain connects TRBV18 to TRBJ2-2, with D hard to call. In germline, CDR1 is KGHSH, CDR2 LQKENI. This CDR3 is built from 13 residues. Deletions cut 3 bases from V and 6 bases from J, with 8 bases between. The CDR3 loop is CASSPQGSGELFF. In DNA, the CDR3 is TGTGCCAGCTCACCTCAAGGATCCGGGGAGCTGTTTTTT. The full variable domain, rest sourced from reference TRBV18 and TRBJ2-2, is NAGVMQNPRHLVRRRGQEARLRCSPMKGHSHVYWYRQLPEEGLKFMVYLQKENIIDESGMPKERFSAEFPKEGPSILRIQQVVRGDSAAYFCASSPQGSGELFFGEGSRLTVL.

This clone occurred a few times. The J gene is TRBJ2-1, the V gene TRBV10-3; 9 bases are a match to TRBD2. CDR3 length equals 16 residues. The germline V gene encodes CDR1 ENHRY and CDR2 SYGVKD. J lost 7 bases, V lost 2 bases, and 9 bases had no gene match. The CDR3 protein is CAISEPGSGRTNEQFF. The CDR3 bases are TGTGCCATCAGTGAGCCCGGGAGCGGGAGGACTAATGAGCAGTTCTTC.

This clone was observed a few times. The chain couples TRBV7-3 to TRBJ2-5; the D is unclear. Per the germline V gene, CDR1 is SGHTA and CDR2 is FQGTGA. Deletions cut 5 bases from V and 2 bases from J, with 12 bases between. CDR3 length equals 14 residues. In nucleotides, the CDR3 is TGTGCCAGCAGCCGGAATGGGCTGCAAGAGACCCAGTACTTC. Amino acid sequence: CASSRNGLQETQYF.

This clone has a count of ten or more. Other DNA sequences in the same sample also yield this CDR3. V usage is TRBV9 and J usage is TRBJ2-3, with D possibly matching TRBD2 (5 bases). V was clipped by 4 bases and J by 0 bases, with 15 bases between them. The CDR3 has 16 amino acids. Germline V gene sequence: CDR1 SGDLS, CDR2 YYNGEE. The CDR3 DNA reads TGTGCCAGCAGCAAAGGAAGCGGTTCGAGCACAGATACGCAGTATTTT. Its translation is CASSKGSGSSTDTQYF.

In its sample, this clone was seen once. The chain is built from TRBV6-6 and TRBJ2-7; 7 bases map to TRBD1. After removal of 6 bases from V and 3 bases from J, the junction contained 2 bases not matched to a gene. The CDR3 is 12 amino acids. The germline V gene has CDR1 MNHNY and CDR2 SVGAGI (reference sequence). As DNA, the CDR3 is TGTGCCAGCAGAAGGGACAGCTACGAGCAGTACTTC. Protein: CASRRDSYEQYF.

This chain uses TRBV2 with TRBJ2-7; D uncertain. V was pared by 7 bases and J by 3 bases, with 7 bases between. Germline CDR1 is SNHLY and CDR2 is FYNNEI. The CDR3 consists of 11 residues. DNA for the CDR3: TGTGCCAGCAAAGTGCTCTACGAGCAGTACTTC. It translates to CASKVLYEQYF.

This clone was seen only a few times. This chain uses TRBV18 with TRBJ1-4; D is undetermined. Germline loops: CDR1 KGHSH, CDR2 LQKENI. Trimming removed 4 bases at V and 8 bases at J, with 20 bases between. This CDR3 is 16 amino acids long. The CDR3 is CASSRAVAQNGEKLFF. The CDR3 DNA reads as TGTGCCAGCTCACGCGCAGTCGCCCAAAATGGGGAAAAACTGTTTTTT.

This clone was seen a few times. The CDR3 here is CASSRAALGQTVTGELFF. The CDR3 DNA reads as TGCGCCAGCAGCCGAGCAGCCCTGGGACAGACAGTCACCGGGGAGCTGTTTTTT. The rearrangement uses TRBV4-1 and TRBJ2-2, with 7 nucleotides matching TRBD1. Germline-derived CDR1 and CDR2 are MGHRA and YSYEKL. Losses at the gene ends were 4 bases for V and 4 bases for J; bases not matched to a gene: 15. This CDR3 has 18 residues.

This clone was found a few times. Other DNA sequences from this sample encode an identical CDR3 as well. The chain combines TRBV7-2 with TRBJ2-7, with TRBD1 as a possible D gene (5 bases). V was pared by 6 bases and J by 3 bases, with 9 bases between. The V gene's germline CDR1 is SGHTA and CDR2 FQGNSA. CDR3 size: 12 residues. As DNA, the CDR3 is TGTGCCAGCAGTTCTCAGGGCTACGAGCAGTACTTC. Its translation: CASSSQGYEQYF.

The table lists this clone with many counts. The chain has TRBV7-9 and TRBJ1-6, with D maybe TRBD1 (5 bases). V lost 5 bases, J lost 8 bases, and 10 bases lay in between. CDR1 and CDR2 from the germline V gene are SEHNR and FQNEAQ (reference sequence). The CDR3 runs to 13 residues. The CDR3 loop is CASSGTGDSPLHF. DNA of the CDR3: TGTGCCAGCAGCGGGACGGGGGATTCACCCCTCCACTTT.

The chain uses TRBV7-8 and TRBJ2-3; D remains ambiguous. Germline V CDR1 and CDR2: SGHVS, FQNEAQ. The CDR3 runs to 12 residues. V shed 2 bases and J shed 6 bases, with 6 bases lying between them. CDR3: CASSLFSDTQYF. The CDR3 nucleotides read TGTGCCAGCAGCTTATTCTCCGATACGCAGTATTTT.

The J gene is TRBJ2-1, the V gene TRBV2; the D is unclear. Trimming removed 7 bases from V and 5 bases from J, with 9 bases in between. Germline CDR1 SNHLY, CDR2 FYNNEI. The CDR3 has 12 residues. The CDR3 DNA follows: TGTGCCAGCAATACAAACAACAATGAGCAGTTCTTC. It is translated as CASNTNNNEQFF. The full variable domain, with the rest looked up from reference TRBV2 and TRBJ2-1, is EPEVTQTPSHQVTQMGQEVILRCVPISNHLYFYWYRQILGQKVEFLVSFYNNEISEKSEIFDDQFSVERPDGSNFTLKIRSTKLEDSAMYFCASNTNNNEQFFGPGTRLTVL.

This sequence joins TRBV4-1 and TRBJ2-3; 11 bases align to TRBD2. The CDR3 is 14 amino acids. Per germline, CDR1 MGHRA and CDR2 YSYEKL. The ends lost 4 bases at V and 5 bases at J; junction bases unmatched: 2. The CDR3 DNA follows: TGCGCCAGCAGCCGACTAGCGGGGCAAGATACGCAGTATTTT. Its translation is CASSRLAGQDTQYF.

This clone was seen a handful of times. Other nucleotide sequences from this sample produce the same CDR3. The chain couples TRBV7-2 to TRBJ2-3; possibly TRBD2 for D (5 bases). Germline V gene data show CDR1 as SGHTA and CDR2 as FQGNSA. Trimming removed 5 bases at V and 1 base at J, with 7 bases between. The CDR3 spans 13 residues. CDR3 coding DNA: TGTGCCAGCAGCCTGGAGGGCACAGATACGCAGTATTTT. This translates into CASSLEGTDTQYF.